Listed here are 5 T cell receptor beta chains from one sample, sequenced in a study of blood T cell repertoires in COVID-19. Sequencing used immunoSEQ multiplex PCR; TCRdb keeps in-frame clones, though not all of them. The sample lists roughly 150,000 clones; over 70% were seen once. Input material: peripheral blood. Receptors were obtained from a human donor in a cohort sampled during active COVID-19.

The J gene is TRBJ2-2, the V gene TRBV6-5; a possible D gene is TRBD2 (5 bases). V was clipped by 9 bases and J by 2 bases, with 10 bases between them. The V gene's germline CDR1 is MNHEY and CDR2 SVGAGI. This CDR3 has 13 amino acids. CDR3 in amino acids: CASGLTNTGELFF. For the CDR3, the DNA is TGTGCCAGTGGACTGACCAACACCGGGGAGCTGTTTTTT.

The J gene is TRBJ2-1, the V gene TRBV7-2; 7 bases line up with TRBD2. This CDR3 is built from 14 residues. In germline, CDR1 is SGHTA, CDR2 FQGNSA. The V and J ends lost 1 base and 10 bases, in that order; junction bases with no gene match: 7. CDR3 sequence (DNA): TGTGCCAGCAGCTTAGGTATTAGCGGGTACGAGCAGTTCTTC. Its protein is CASSLGISGYEQFF. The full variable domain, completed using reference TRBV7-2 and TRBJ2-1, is GAGVSQSPSNKVTEKGKDVELRCDPISGHTALYWYRQSLGQGLEFLIYFQGNSAPDKSGLPSDRFSAERTGGSVSTLTIQRTQQEDSAVYLCASSLGISGYEQFFGPGTRLTVL.

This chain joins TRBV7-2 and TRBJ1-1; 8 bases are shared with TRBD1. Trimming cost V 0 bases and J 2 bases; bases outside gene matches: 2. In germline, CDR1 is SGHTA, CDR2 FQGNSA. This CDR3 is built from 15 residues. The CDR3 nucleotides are TGTGCCAGCAGCTTAGCGACAGGGGTTAACACTGAAGCTTTCTTT. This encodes CASSLATGVNTEAFF.

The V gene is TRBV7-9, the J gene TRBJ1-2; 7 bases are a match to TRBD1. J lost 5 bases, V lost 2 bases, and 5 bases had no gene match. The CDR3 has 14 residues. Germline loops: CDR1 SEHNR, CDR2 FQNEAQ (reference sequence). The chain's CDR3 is CASSLLTGDYGYTF. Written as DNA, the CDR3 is TGTGCCAGCAGCTTACTAACAGGGGATTATGGCTACACCTTC.

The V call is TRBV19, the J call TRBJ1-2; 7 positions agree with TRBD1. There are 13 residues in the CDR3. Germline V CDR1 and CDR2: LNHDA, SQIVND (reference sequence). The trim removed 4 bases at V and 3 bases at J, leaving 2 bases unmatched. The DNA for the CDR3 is TGTGCCAGTAGTAACAGGGGCGACTATGGCTACACCTTC. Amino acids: CASSNRGDYGYTF. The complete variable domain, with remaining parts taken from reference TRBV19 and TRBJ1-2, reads DGGITQSPKYLFRKEGQNVTLSCEQNLNHDAMYWYRQDPGQGLRLIYYSQIVNDFQKGDIAEGYSVSREKKESFPLTVTSAQKNPTAFYLCASSNRGDYGYTFGSGTRLTVV.